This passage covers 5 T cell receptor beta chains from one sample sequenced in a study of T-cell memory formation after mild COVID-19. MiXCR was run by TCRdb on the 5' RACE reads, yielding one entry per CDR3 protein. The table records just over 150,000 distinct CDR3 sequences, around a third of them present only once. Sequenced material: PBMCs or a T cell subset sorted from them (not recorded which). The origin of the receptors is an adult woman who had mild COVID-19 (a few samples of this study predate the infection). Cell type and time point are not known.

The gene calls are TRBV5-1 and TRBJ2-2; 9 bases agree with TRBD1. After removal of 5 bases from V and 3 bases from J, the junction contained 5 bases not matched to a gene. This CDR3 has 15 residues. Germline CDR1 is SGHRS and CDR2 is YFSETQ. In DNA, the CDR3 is TGCGCCAGCAGAAGGGACAGGGAGTACACCGGGGAGCTGTTTTTT. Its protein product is CASRRDREYTGELFF.

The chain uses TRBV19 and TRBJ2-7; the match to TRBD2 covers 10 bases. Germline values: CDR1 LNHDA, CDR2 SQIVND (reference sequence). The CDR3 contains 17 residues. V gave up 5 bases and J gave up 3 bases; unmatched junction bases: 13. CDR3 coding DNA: TGTGCCAGTAGTCACAGCGGTCCGGGACTAGCGAGCTACGAGCAGTACTTC. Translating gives CASSHSGPGLASYEQYF.

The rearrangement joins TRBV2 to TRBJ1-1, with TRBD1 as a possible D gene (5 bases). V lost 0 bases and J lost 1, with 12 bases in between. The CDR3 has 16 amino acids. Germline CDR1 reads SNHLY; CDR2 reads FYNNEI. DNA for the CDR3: TGTGCCAGCAGTGAAGCGAGGGGATTTAAGAACACTGAAGCTTTCTTT. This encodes CASSEARGFKNTEAFF.

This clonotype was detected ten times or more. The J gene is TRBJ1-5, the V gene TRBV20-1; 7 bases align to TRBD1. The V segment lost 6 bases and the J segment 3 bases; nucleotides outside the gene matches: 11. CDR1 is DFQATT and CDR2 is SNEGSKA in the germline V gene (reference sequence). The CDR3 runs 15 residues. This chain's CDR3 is CSAIRDSGTNQPQHF. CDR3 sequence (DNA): TGCAGTGCGATCCGGGACAGCGGAACCAATCAGCCCCAGCATTTT.

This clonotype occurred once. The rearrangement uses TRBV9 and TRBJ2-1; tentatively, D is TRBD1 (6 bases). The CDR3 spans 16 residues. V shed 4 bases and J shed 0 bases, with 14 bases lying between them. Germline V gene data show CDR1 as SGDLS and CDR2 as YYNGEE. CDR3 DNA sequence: TGTGCCAGCAGCTTCCCGGTGGACAGCTCCTACAATGAGCAGTTCTTC. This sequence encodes CASSFPVDSSYNEQFF.